This entry lists 27 T cell receptor beta chains sequenced from one sample in a study of T cell responses to AZD1222 COVID-19 vaccine. The method was immunoSEQ multiplex PCR; TCRdb's version includes in-frame clones alone and lacks a portion of them. The data hold roughly 120,000 clones, with around 86% observed a single time. This specimen was peripheral blood, taken on day 0 of AZD1222 vaccination. The origin of the receptors is an adult in good health.

The V call is TRBV21-1, the J call TRBJ2-5; the table gives TRBD1 as D, unverified against the DNA. TRBV21-1 is marked as a pseudogene. The CDR3 length is 16 residues. The CDR3 loop reads CASSKGGQGAKKTQYF. CDR3 sequence (DNA): TGTGCCAGCAGCAAAGGCGGACAGGGGGCGAAAAAGACCCAGTACTTC.

The rearrangement links TRBV5-6 to TRBJ2-1, with 7 bases lining up with TRBD1. With 0 bases clipped from V and 15 bases from J, the junction kept 9 bases outside the gene matches. The CDR3 extends over 13 amino acids. Per germline, CDR1 SGHDT and CDR2 YYEEEE. The CDR3 here is CASSLVGTVAMFF. The CDR3 DNA reads TGTGCCAGCAGCTTGGTAGGGACAGTAGCGATGTTCTTC. Drawing the rest from reference TRBV5-6 and TRBJ2-1, the complete variable domain is DAGVTQSPTHLIKTRGQQVTLRCSPKSGHDTVSWYQQALGQGPQFIFQYYEEEERQRGNFPDRFSGHQFPNYSSELNVNALLLGDSALYLCASSLVGTVAMFFGPGTRLTVL.

This clone is a singleton in its sample. This chain connects TRBV2 to TRBJ2-5; D unclear. From germline, CDR1 is SNHLY and CDR2 FYNNEI. CDR3 length equals 13 residues. Trimming cost V 3 bases and J 3 bases, with 8 bases left between them. In DNA form, the CDR3 reads TGTGCCAGCAGTGAGCGGCAGAAAGAGACCCAGTACTTC. This sequence encodes CASSERQKETQYF.

This sequence joins TRBV19 and TRBJ1-2; no clear D. This CDR3 has 14 amino acids. Germline assignment: CDR1 LNHDA and CDR2 SQIVND (reference sequence). Between the trimmed V and J ends, which lost 3 bases and 7 bases, there was a span of 15 bases. CDR3 nucleotides: TGTGCCAGTAGTATTGGCGGGATGCCCTTTGGCTACACCTTC. Translated, it gives CASSIGGMPFGYTF.

This chain joins TRBV7-9 and TRBJ1-6; tentatively, D is TRBD1 (6 bases). Trimming pared 5 bases from V and 19 bases from J, leaving 21 bases between. In germline, CDR1 is SEHNR, CDR2 FQNEAQ (reference sequence). The CDR3 loop spans 13 amino acids. CDR3 loop: CASSQGGSGASHF. CDR3 bases: TGTGCCAGCAGCCAAGGCGGTTCAGGGGCCAGTCACTTT. The whole variable domain, remainder taken from reference TRBV7-9 and TRBJ1-6, is DTGVSQNPRHKITKRGQNVTFRCDPISEHNRLYWYRQTLGQGPEFLTYFQNEAQLEKSRLLSDRFSAERPKGSFSTLEIQRTEQGDSAMYLCASSQGGSGASHFGNGTRLTVT.

The rearrangement joins TRBV10-2 to TRBJ2-1; the D gene could be TRBD1 or TRBD2 (6 bases each). Germline-derived CDR1 and CDR2 are WSHSY and SAAADI. The CDR3 loop spans 18 amino acids. V lost 0 bases, J lost 9 bases, and 24 bases lay in between. The CDR3 here is CASSESTGFGGPWGEQFF. Written as DNA, the CDR3 is TGCGCCAGCAGTGAGTCGACTGGATTTGGGGGGCCATGGGGTGAGCAGTTCTTC.

V is TRBV30 and J is TRBJ1-1; weak D call: TRBD1 (5 bases). The germline V gene encodes CDR1 GTSNPN and CDR2 SVGIG (reference sequence). V dropped 2 bases and J dropped 1 base, with 8 bases sitting between them. CDR3 length: 13 residues. CDR3 residues: CAWSWRGNTEAFF. The CDR3 DNA reads as TGTGCCTGGAGTTGGAGGGGGAACACTGAAGCTTTCTTT.

This clone has a handful of counts. The V gene is TRBV3-1 (or the pseudogene TRBV3-2), the J gene TRBJ1-1; no definite D call. The CDR3 runs 14 residues. Germline V CDR1 and CDR2: LGHDT, YNNKEL (reference sequence). Trimming shortened V by 4 bases and J by 5 bases, and 14 bases separated the two germline ends. This CDR3 is CASSLRLVGTEAFF. In DNA form, the CDR3 reads TGTGCCAGCAGCCTTCGTCTGGTTGGTACTGAAGCTTTCTTT.

The rearrangement links TRBV6-5 to TRBJ2-7; 7 nucleotides agree with TRBD1. V trimming: 6 bases; J trimming: 3 bases; junction bases outside the gene matches: 8. There are 14 residues in the CDR3. Germline CDR1 and CDR2: MNHEY and SVGAGI. CDR3 nucleotide sequence: TGTGCCAGCAGCCAACTGACAGGGATCTACGAGCAGTACTTC. This codes for CASSQLTGIYEQYF.

The J gene is TRBJ1-3, the V gene TRBV23-1; 8 bases match TRBD1. TRBV23-1 is annotated as an ORF whose role is uncertain. V dropped 0 bases and J dropped 0; count of bases not matched to a gene: 4. The CDR3 sequence is 17 residues long. CDR3 nucleotide sequence: TGCGCCAGCAGTCAATCCGGGACAGGCCACTCTGGAAACACCATATATTTT. Protein sequence: CASSQSGTGHSGNTIYF.

The V call is TRBV5-5, the J call TRBJ1-2; maybe TRBD1 (6 bases). The CDR3 sequence is 13 residues long. Per germline, CDR1 SGHKS and CDR2 YYEKEE (reference sequence). V dropped 4 bases and J dropped 6 bases, with 13 bases sitting between them. CDR3 nucleotides: TGTGCCAGCAGCCCGGTCAACAGGGATGGCTACACCTTC. It codes for CASSPVNRDGYTF.

This clone was seen more than once but under ten times. The chain uses TRBV10-3 and TRBJ2-7; TRBD1 agrees at 8 bases. Germline V gives CDR1 ENHRY, CDR2 SYGVKD. The CDR3 totals 11 residues. V lost 10 bases to trimming and J lost 6 bases; unmatched junction nucleotides: 5. This CDR3 reads CATLTGGEQYF. The CDR3 DNA is TGTGCCACCCTAACAGGGGGCGAGCAGTACTTC.

V usage is TRBV5-1 and J usage is TRBJ2-1, with TRBD2 matching 8 bases. V lost 0 bases, J lost 5 bases, and 4 bases stayed unmatched. The length of the CDR3 is 15 residues. Germline values: CDR1 SGHRS, CDR2 YFSETQ. CDR3 protein: CASSLATSGNNEQFF. The CDR3 region has the DNA TGCGCCAGCAGCTTGGCTACTAGCGGAAACAATGAGCAGTTCTTC.

This clone appeared a single time. The chain employs TRBV7-9 and TRBJ1-1; TRBD1 aligns across 7 bases. After removal of 6 bases from V and 2 bases from J, the junction contained 6 bases not matched to a gene. The CDR3 spans 14 residues. Germline CDR1 is SEHNR and CDR2 is FQNEAQ (reference sequence). CDR3 in DNA: TGTGCCAGCAGGACAGGGTCGGTCAACACTGAAGCTTTCTTT. As protein: CASRTGSVNTEAFF.

V usage is TRBV6-2 or TRBV6-3 and J usage is TRBJ2-1; D is perhaps TRBD1 (5 bases). The germline V gene has CDR1 MNHEY and CDR2 SVGEGT. Trimming took 2 bases from V and 7 from J, leaving 15 bases between them. The CDR3 sequence is 15 residues long. CDR3 region: CASSYRTGRRNEQFF. The CDR3, as DNA: TGTGCCAGCAGTTACCGTACAGGCCGTAGGAATGAGCAGTTCTTC.

V gene TRBV6-5 combines with J gene TRBJ2-6, with unresolved D. The CDR3 is made up of 14 amino acids. Germline V gene sequence: CDR1 MNHEY, CDR2 SVGAGI. Trimming cost V 3 bases and J 13 bases, with 16 bases left between them. The CDR3 sequence is CASSYRNPGLVLTF. DNA of the CDR3: TGTGCCAGCAGTTATAGAAATCCAGGTCTGGTCCTGACTTTC.

DNA for the CDR3: TGTGCCAGTAGCTGGGACAGCTGGAACACTGAAGCTTTCTTT. This gives the protein CASSWDSWNTEAFF. The chain has TRBV19 and TRBJ1-1, with 7 positions matching TRBD1. V lost 6 bases to trimming and J lost 1 base; unmatched junction nucleotides: 5. This CDR3 comprises 14 residues. Germline lookup yields CDR1 LNHDA and CDR2 SQIVND (reference sequence). The full variable domain, with the rest looked up from reference TRBV19 and TRBJ1-1, is DGGITQSPKYLFRKEGQNVTLSCEQNLNHDAMYWYRQDPGQGLRLIYYSQIVNDFQKGDIAEGYSVSREKKESFPLTVTSAQKNPTAFYLCASSWDSWNTEAFFGQGTRLTVV.

This clone appeared a single time. CDR3 sequence reads: CASSTRGVDEQYF. The DNA of the CDR3 is TGTGCCAGCTCCACGCGCGGGGTTGACGAGCAGTACTTC. This sequence joins TRBV7-9 and TRBJ2-7; D perhaps matches TRBD2 (6 bases). This CDR3 has 13 residues. V lost 8 bases, J lost 5 bases, and 16 bases lay in between. CDR1 is SEHNR and CDR2 is FQNEAQ in the germline V gene (reference sequence).

This clone was recorded only once. The genes are TRBV6-5 and TRBJ1-4; maybe TRBD1 (5 bases). Deletions cut 2 bases from V and 3 bases from J, with 7 bases between. There are 14 residues in the CDR3. Germline CDR1 reads MNHEY; CDR2 reads SVGAGI. The DNA for the CDR3 is TGTGCCAGCAGTTACAGGGGCTCTAATGAAAAACTGTTTTTT. It codes for CASSYRGSNEKLFF.

The chain employs TRBV19 and TRBJ1-1; D is possibly TRBD1 (6 bases). V lost 6 bases and J lost 7, with 18 bases in between. The CDR3 extends over 14 amino acids. Germline V lookup: CDR1 LNHDA, CDR2 SQIVND (reference sequence). The CDR3 region is CASSATPRGSEAFF. The CDR3, as DNA: TGTGCCAGTAGCGCTACCCCCAGGGGCAGTGAAGCTTTCTTT. Supplemented by reference TRBV19 and TRBJ1-1, the full variable domain reads DGGITQSPKYLFRKEGQNVTLSCEQNLNHDAMYWYRQDPGQGLRLIYYSQIVNDFQKGDIAEGYSVSREKKESFPLTVTSAQKNPTAFYLCASSATPRGSEAFFGQGTRLTVV.

The rearrangement links TRBV6-5 to TRBJ1-5; D may be TRBD1 (5 bases). Trimming left V 8 bases short and J 5 bases short, with 13 bases between. The CDR3 totals 13 residues. Germline values: CDR1 MNHEY, CDR2 SVGAGI. This chain's CDR3 is CASARGVDQPQHF. The CDR3 DNA reads TGTGCCAGCGCAAGAGGGGTGGATCAGCCCCAGCATTTT.

The rearrangement uses TRBV12-5 and TRBJ1-1, with D possibly being TRBD1 (5 bases). Trimming stripped 5 bases from V and 0 bases from J, with 7 bases between. From germline, CDR1 is LGHNT and CDR2 FRNRAP. The CDR3 covers 13 residues. The CDR3 loop reads CASGVTVNTEAFF. CDR3 DNA sequence: TGTGCTAGTGGTGTGACAGTGAACACTGAAGCTTTCTTT.

This chain connects TRBV2 to TRBJ2-7; D is undetermined. The ends were cut back, 6 bases at V and 0 bases at J, with 0 bases in the middle. The CDR3 covers 10 residues. Per the germline V gene, CDR1 is SNHLY and CDR2 is FYNNEI. The CDR3 DNA sequence: TGTGCCAGCAGCTCCTACGAGCAGTACTTC. Amino acid sequence: CASSSYEQYF. The complete variable domain, with remaining parts taken from reference TRBV2 and TRBJ2-7, reads EPEVTQTPSHQVTQMGQEVILRCVPISNHLYFYWYRQILGQKVEFLVSFYNNEISEKSEIFDDQFSVERPDGSNFTLKIRSTKLEDSAMYFCASSSYEQYFGPGTRLTVT.

This clone was picked up one time. The chain joins TRBV3-1 (or the pseudogene TRBV3-2) to TRBJ1-4; D is unclear. CDR1 LGHDT and CDR2 YNNKEL come from the germline V gene (reference sequence). Trimming took 2 bases from V and 8 from J, leaving 6 bases between them. The CDR3 spans 12 residues. The CDR3 DNA reads TGTGCCAGCAGCCAATACATGGAAAAACTGTTTTTT. Protein product: CASSQYMEKLFF.

This clone was recorded a few times. The CDR3 DNA sequence: TGTGCCACCAGTGATTTGCGCGGGGCCAGCAATCAGCCCCAGCATTTT. Its translation is CATSDLRGASNQPQHF. V gene TRBV24-1 combines with J gene TRBJ1-5, with D possibly being TRBD1 (5 bases). V was trimmed by 0 bases and J by 1 base, leaving 9 bases between them. The CDR3 sequence is 16 residues long. CDR1 is KGHDR, CDR2 SFDVKD, per germline.

V usage is TRBV29-1 and J usage is TRBJ2-7; 8 nucleotides agree with TRBD1. The V segment lost 4 bases and the J segment 5 bases; nucleotides outside the gene matches: 10. Germline values: CDR1 SQVTM, CDR2 ANQGSEA. The CDR3 totals 14 residues. CDR3 amino acids: CSVGSQGARNEQYF. Here the CDR3 DNA reads TGCAGCGTTGGGTCTCAGGGGGCTAGAAACGAGCAGTACTTC.

The chain uses TRBV2 and TRBJ2-1; 8 nucleotides line up with TRBD2. The germline V gene has CDR1 SNHLY and CDR2 FYNNEI. The V segment lost 6 bases and the J segment 6 bases; nucleotides outside the gene matches: 10. This CDR3 region has 15 residues. The CDR3 sequence: CASRPPGGPGNEQFF. The DNA for the CDR3 is TGTGCCAGCAGACCACCGGGGGGGCCGGGCAATGAGCAGTTCTTC.